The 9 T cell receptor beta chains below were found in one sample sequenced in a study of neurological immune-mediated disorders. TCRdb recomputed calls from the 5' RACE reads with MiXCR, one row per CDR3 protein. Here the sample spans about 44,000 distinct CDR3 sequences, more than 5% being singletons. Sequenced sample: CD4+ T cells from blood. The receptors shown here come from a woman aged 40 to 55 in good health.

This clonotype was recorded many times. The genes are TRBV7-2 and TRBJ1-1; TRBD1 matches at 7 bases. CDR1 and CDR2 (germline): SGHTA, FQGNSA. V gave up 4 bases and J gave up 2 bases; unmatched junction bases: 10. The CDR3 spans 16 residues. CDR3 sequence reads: CASSWGGGTANTEAFF. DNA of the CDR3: TGTGCCAGCAGCTGGGGTGGGGGGACAGCTAACACTGAAGCTTTCTTT.

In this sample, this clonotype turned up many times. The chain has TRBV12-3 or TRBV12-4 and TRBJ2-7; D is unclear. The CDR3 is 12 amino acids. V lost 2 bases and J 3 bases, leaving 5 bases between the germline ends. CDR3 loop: CASSLPFYEQYF. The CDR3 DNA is TGTGCCAGCAGTTTACCGTTCTACGAGCAGTACTTC.

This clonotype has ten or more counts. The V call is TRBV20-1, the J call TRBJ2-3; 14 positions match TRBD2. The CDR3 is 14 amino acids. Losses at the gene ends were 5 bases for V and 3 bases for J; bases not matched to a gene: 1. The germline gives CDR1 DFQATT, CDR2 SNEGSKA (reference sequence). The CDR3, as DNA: TGCAGTGCTCGGACTAGCGGGAGGACAGATACGCAGTATTTT. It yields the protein CSARTSGRTDTQYF.

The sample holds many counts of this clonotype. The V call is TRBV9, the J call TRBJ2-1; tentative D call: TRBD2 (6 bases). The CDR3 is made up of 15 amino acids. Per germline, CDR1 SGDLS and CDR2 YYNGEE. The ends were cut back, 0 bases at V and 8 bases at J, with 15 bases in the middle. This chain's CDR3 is CASSVVGGKLDEQFF. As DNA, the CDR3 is TGTGCCAGCAGCGTAGTAGGCGGGAAATTGGATGAGCAGTTCTTC. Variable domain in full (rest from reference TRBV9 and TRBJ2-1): DSGVTQTPKHLITATGQRVTLRCSPRSGDLSVYWYQQSLDQGLQFLIQYYNGEERAKGNILERFSAQQFPDLHSELNLSSLELGDSALYFCASSVVGGKLDEQFFGPGTRLTVL.

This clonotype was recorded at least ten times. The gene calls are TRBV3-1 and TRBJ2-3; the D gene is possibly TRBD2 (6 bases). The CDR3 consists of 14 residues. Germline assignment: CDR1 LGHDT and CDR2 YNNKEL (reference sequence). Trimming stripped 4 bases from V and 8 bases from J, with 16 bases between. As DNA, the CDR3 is TGTGCCAGCAGCCTATCCGGACCCGGGGGTACGCAGTATTTT. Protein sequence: CASSLSGPGGTQYF.

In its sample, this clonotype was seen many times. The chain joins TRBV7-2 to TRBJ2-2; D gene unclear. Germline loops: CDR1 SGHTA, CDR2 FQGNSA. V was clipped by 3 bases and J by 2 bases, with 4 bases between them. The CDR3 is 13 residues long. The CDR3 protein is CASSLINTGELFF. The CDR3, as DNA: TGTGCCAGCAGCTTGATTAACACCGGGGAGCTGTTTTTT.

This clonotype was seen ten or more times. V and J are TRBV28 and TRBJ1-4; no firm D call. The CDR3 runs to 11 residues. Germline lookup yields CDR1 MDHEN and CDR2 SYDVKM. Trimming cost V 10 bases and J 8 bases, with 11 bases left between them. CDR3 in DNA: TGTGCCATTCGAACGAGGGAAAAACTGTTTTTT. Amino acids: CAIRTREKLFF. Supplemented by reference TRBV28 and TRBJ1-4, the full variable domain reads DVKVTQSSRYLVKRTGEKVFLECVQDMDHENMFWYRQDPGLGLRLIYFSYDVKMKEKGDIPEGYSVSREKKERFSLILESASTNQTSMYLCAIRTREKLFFGSGTQLSVL.

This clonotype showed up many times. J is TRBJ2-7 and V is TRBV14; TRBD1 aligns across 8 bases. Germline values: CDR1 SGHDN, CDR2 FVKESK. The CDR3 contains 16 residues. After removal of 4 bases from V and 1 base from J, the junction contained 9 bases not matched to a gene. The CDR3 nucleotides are TGTGCCAGCAGCCGAAGCGCCTGGACAGGGTCCTACGAGCAGTACTTC. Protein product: CASSRSAWTGSYEQYF.

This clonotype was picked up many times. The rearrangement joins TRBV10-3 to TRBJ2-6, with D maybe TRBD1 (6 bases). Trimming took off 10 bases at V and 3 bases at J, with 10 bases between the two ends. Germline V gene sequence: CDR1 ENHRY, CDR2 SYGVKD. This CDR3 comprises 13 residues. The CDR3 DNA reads TGTGCCACGCGGACAGATGGGGCCAACGTCCTGACTTTC. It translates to CATRTDGANVLTF.